These 9 T cell receptor beta chains share one sample of origin, sequenced in a study of T-cell reconstitution after alpha-beta-depleted transplantation in children. Preparing the TCRbeta library involved the use of unique molecular identifiers. TCRdb re-analysed the PCR reads in MiXCR, keeping a single row per CDR3 protein. The table shows 250,000 to 350,000 distinct CDR3 sequences, with around 25% occurring only once. Sample: PBMCs, mostly from graft donor cells, taken 180 days after TCRalphabeta/CD19-depleted stem cell transplant. The receptor source for this set is a male patient aged 10 to 17 who had a stem cell transplant for acute lymphoblastic leukemia, so the T cells may come from the graft donor.

This clonotype has more than one count but fewer than ten. The chain joins TRBV5-1 to TRBJ2-3; 7 bases are a match to TRBD1. After removal of 0 bases from V and 2 bases from J, the junction contained 6 bases not matched to a gene. The CDR3 spans 16 residues. Germline CDR1 and CDR2: SGHRS and YFSETQ. CDR3 region: CASSLAVTGATDTQYF. DNA for the CDR3: TGCGCCAGCAGCTTGGCCGTAACAGGGGCCACAGATACGCAGTATTTT.

The rearrangement links TRBV6-1 to TRBJ2-7, with 12 bases lining up with TRBD2. Per the germline V gene, CDR1 is MNHNS and CDR2 is SASEGT. The trim removed 6 bases at V and 6 bases at J, leaving 15 bases unmatched. The CDR3 is 17 residues long. The CDR3 protein is CASSQTGGVLAGGEQYF. CDR3 sequence (DNA): TGTGCCAGCAGCCAGACAGGGGGAGTACTAGCGGGAGGCGAGCAGTACTTC.

The rearrangement links TRBV12-3 or TRBV12-4 to TRBJ2-7; either TRBD1 or TRBD2 may fit D (5 bases each). The CDR3 loop spans 14 amino acids. V dropped 5 bases and J dropped 3 bases, with 14 bases sitting between them. In DNA, the CDR3 is TGTGCCAGCAGTGTTCGGGACGTCCACTACGAGCAGTACTTC. Translated, it gives CASSVRDVHYEQYF.

V usage is TRBV6-4 and J usage is TRBJ2-3; TRBD1 agrees at 8 bases. V lost 6 bases and J lost 4; bases outside the gene matches: 6. This CDR3 has 14 amino acids. CDR1 and CDR2 from the germline V gene are MRHNA and SNTAGT. The CDR3 DNA sequence: TGTGCCAGCAGCGGGACAGGCTGGGCAGATACGCAGTATTTT. Translation: CASSGTGWADTQYF.

The chain is built from TRBV2 and TRBJ2-2; no clear D. There are 15 residues in the CDR3. Germline CDR1 and CDR2: SNHLY and FYNNEI. With 0 bases removed from V and 1 base from J, the gap between germline ends came to 6 bases. CDR3 amino acids: CASSEALGNTGELFF. The CDR3 nucleotides are TGTGCCAGCAGTGAAGCGCTAGGGAACACCGGGGAGCTGTTTTTT.

The chain is built from TRBV10-3 and TRBJ2-7, with 11 bases lining up with TRBD2. Losses at the gene ends were 7 bases for V and 2 bases for J; bases not matched to a gene: 4. The germline gives CDR1 ENHRY, CDR2 SYGVKD. The CDR3 consists of 14 residues. CDR3 DNA: TGTGCCATCAATCGACTAGCGGGACCCTACGAGCAGTACTTC. This translates into CAINRLAGPYEQYF.

This rearrangement joins TRBV21-1 to TRBJ2-3; the table's D call, TRBD2, was not checked against the DNA. TRBV21-1 is a pseudogene locus. CDR3 size: 24 residues. Here the CDR3 reads CASSKDGRDSGTSGTREVTDTQYF. CDR3 DNA: TGTGCCAGCAGCAAAGACGGCCGGGACTCAGGGACTAGCGGAACCCGGGAGGTCACAGATACGCAGTATTTT.

The chain employs TRBV11-2 and TRBJ2-3, with TRBD2 matching over 14 bases. The CDR3 length is 14 residues. Looked up from germline, CDR1 is SGHAT and CDR2 is FQNNGV. V shed 6 bases, J shed 4 bases, and the junction held 0 bases outside the gene matches. The CDR3 is CASRGLAGADTQYF. Written as DNA, the CDR3 is TGTGCCAGCAGGGGACTAGCGGGGGCAGATACGCAGTATTTT.

Only a few counts were recorded for this clonotype. V is TRBV4-1 and J is TRBJ1-6; D is ambiguous. The V end lost 0 bases, the J end lost 8 bases, and 8 bases lay between the germline ends. Germline CDR1 and CDR2: MGHRA and YSYEKL. CDR3 length equals 14 residues. The CDR3 spells CASSQEGLYSPLHF. The DNA for the CDR3 is TGCGCCAGCAGCCAAGAAGGCCTTTATTCACCCCTCCACTTT.